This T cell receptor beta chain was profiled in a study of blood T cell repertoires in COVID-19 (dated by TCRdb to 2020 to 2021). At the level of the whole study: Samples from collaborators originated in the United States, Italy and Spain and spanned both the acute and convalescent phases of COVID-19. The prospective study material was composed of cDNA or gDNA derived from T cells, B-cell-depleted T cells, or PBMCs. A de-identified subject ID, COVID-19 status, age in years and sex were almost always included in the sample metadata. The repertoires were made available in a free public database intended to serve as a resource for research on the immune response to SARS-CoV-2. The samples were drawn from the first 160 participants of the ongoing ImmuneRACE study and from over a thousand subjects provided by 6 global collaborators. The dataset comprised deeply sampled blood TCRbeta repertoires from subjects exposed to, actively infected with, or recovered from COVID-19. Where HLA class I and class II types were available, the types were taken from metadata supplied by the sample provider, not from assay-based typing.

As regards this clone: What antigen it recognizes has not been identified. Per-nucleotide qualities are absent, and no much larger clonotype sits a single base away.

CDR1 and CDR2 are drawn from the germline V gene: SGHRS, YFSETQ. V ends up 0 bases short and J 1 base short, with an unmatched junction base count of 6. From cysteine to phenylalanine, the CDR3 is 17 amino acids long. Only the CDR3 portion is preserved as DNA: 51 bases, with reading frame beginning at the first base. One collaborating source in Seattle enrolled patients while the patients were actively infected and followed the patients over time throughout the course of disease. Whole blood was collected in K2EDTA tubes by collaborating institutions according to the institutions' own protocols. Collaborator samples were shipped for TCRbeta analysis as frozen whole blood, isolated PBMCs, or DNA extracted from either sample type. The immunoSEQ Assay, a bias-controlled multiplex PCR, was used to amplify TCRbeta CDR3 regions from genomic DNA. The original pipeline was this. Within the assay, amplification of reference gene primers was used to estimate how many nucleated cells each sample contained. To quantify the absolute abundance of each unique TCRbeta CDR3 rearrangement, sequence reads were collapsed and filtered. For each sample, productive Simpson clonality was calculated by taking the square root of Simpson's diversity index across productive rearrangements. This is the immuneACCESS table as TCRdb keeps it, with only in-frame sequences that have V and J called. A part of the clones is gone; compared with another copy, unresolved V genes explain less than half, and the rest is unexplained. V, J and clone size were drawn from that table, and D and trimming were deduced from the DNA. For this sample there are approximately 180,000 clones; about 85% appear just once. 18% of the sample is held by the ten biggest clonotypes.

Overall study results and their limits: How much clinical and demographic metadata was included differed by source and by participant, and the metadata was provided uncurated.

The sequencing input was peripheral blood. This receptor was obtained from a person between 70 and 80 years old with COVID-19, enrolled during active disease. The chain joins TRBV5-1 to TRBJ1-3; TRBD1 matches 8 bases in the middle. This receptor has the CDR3 CASSLGAGGASGNTIYF. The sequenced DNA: TGCGCCAGCAGCTTGGGAGCAGGGGGCGCTTCTGGAAACACCATATATTTT.